The sequence of this T cell receptor beta chain was determined in a study of CD8+ T cells in alopecia areata. Study-wide background: Treated patients were dosed with oral tofacitinib, taking 5 to 10 mg twice daily. Points from the study as a whole: Numerous clones, expanded in lesions, remained in scalp and blood during tofacitinib.

The CDR3 loop spans 14 amino acids. After removal of 6 bases from V and 6 bases from J, the junction contained 8 bases not matched to a gene. CDR1 and CDR2 (germline): LNHDA, SQIVND (reference sequence). Comment on this clone: Antigen unknown.

Regarding treatment: oral pan-JAK inhibitor, 5-10 mg twice daily. Punch biopsies of lesional scalp, plus peripheral blood, were taken from alopecia areata patients. Reverse transcribed after extraction, RNA yielded cDNA as the sequencing template. Clones were sequenced by immunoSEQ multiplex PCR, and TCRdb holds only the in-frame ones, with some missing. Counted here are about 100,000 clones, 65% to 85% occurring once; the ten biggest clones make up roughly 25%. The receptor was derived from a human donor with alopecia areata. The sample here was CD8+ T cells sorted from blood, taken at week 24, from a patient treated with tofacitinib. The chain recombines TRBV19 with TRBJ1-5, with TRBD1 identical over 7 bases. CDR3: CASRTGDWSQPQHF. The CDR3 DNA follows: TGTGCCAGTAGAACAGGGGACTGGAGTCAGCCCCAGCATTTT.